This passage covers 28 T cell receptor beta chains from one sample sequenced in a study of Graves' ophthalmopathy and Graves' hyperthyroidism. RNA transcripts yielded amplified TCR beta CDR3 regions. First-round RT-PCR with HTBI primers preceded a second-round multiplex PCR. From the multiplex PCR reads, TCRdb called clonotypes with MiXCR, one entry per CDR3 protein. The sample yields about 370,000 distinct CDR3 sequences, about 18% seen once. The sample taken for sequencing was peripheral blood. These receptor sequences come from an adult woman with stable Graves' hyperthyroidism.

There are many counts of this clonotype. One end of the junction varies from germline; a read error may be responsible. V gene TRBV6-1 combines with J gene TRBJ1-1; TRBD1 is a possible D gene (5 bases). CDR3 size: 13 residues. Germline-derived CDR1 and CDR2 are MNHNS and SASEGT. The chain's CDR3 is CASREGAGPRAFF. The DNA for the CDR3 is TGTGCCAGCAGGGAAGGGGCGGGCCCCCGAGCTTTCTTT.

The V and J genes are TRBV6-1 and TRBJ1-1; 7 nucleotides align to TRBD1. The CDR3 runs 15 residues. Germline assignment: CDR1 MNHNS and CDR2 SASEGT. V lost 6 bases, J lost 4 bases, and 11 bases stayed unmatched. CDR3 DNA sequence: TGTGCCAGCAGCCCCCAACAGGGGAGGAGCACTGAAGCTTTCTTT. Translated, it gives CASSPQQGRSTEAFF.

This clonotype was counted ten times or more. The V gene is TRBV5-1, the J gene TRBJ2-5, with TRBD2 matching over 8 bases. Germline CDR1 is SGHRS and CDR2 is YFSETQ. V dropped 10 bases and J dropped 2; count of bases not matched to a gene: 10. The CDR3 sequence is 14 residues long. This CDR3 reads CASAPLAGQETQYF. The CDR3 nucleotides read TGCGCCTCCGCACCCCTAGCGGGTCAAGAGACCCAGTACTTC.

Here the CDR3 DNA reads TGTGCCAGCAGCAATGCCTACGAGCAGTACTTC. Protein sequence: CASSNAYEQYF. This chain links TRBV12-3 or TRBV12-4 with TRBJ2-7, with D hard to call. CDR3 length: 11 residues. V gave up 6 bases and J gave up 2 bases, with 5 bases separating them.

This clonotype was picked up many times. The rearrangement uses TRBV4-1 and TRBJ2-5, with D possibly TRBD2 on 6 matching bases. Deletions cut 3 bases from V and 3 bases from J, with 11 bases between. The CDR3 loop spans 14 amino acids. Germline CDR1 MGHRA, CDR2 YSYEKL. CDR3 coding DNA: TGCGCCAGCAGCCAGTATAGCGGAGAAGAGACCCAGTACTTC. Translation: CASSQYSGEETQYF.

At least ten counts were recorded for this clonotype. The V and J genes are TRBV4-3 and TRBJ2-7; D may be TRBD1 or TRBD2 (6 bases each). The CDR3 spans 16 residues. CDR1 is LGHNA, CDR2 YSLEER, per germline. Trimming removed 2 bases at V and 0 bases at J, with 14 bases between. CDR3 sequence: CASSQWGAAPSYEQYF. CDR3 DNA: TGCGCCAGCAGCCAATGGGGGGCAGCCCCCTCCTACGAGCAGTACTTC.

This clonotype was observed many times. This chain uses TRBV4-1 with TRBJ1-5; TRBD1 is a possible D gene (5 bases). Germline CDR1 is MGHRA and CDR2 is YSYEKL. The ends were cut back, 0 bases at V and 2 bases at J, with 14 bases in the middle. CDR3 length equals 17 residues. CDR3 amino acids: CASSQEGVRGRNQPQHF. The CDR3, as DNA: TGCGCCAGCAGCCAAGAGGGGGTGAGGGGTCGCAATCAGCCCCAGCATTTT.

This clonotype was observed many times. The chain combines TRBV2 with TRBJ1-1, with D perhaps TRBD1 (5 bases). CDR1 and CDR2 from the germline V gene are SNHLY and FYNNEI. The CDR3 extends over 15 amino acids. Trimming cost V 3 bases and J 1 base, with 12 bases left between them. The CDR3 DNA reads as TGTGCCAGCAGTGACCCCAGACAGTGGAACACTGAAGCTTTCTTT. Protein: CASSDPRQWNTEAFF. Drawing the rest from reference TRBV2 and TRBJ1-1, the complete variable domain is EPEVTQTPSHQVTQMGQEVILRCVPISNHLYFYWYRQILGQKVEFLVSFYNNEISEKSEIFDDQFSVERPDGSNFTLKIRSTKLEDSAMYFCASSDPRQWNTEAFFGQGTRLTVV.

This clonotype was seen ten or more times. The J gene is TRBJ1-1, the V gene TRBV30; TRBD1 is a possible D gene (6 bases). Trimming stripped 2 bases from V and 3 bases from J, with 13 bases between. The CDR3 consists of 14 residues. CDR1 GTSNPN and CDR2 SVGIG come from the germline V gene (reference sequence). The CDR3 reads CAWSSQGGDTEAFF. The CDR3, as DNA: TGTGCCTGGAGTTCACAGGGAGGGGACACTGAAGCTTTCTTT.

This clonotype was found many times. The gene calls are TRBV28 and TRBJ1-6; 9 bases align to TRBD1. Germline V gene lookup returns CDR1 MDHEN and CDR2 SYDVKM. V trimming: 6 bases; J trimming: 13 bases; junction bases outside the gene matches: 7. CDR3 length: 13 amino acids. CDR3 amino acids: CASRDRGKAPLHF. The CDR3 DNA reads TGTGCCAGCAGAGACAGGGGGAAGGCGCCCCTCCACTTT.

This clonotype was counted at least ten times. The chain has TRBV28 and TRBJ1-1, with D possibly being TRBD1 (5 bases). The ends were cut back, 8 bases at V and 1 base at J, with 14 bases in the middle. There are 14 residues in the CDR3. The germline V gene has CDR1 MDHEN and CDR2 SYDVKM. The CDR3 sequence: CASESGGSNTEAFF. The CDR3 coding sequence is TGTGCCAGCGAGAGTGGGGGATCGAACACTGAAGCTTTCTTT.

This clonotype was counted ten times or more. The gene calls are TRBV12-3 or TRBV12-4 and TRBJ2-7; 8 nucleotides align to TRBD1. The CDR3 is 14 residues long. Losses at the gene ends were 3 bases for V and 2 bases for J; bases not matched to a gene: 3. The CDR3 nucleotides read TGTGCCAGCAGTTTTGGGGGACAGGCCTACGAGCAGTACTTC. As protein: CASSFGGQAYEQYF.

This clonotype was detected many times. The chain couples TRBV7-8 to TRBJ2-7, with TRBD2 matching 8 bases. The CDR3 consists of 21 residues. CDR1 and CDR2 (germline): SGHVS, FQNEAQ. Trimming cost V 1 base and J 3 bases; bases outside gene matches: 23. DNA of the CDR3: TGTGCCAGCAGCTTAGGAGGTCAGGGACTAGGACATTTATACAGATTCTACGAGCAGTACTTC. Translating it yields CASSLGGQGLGHLYRFYEQYF.

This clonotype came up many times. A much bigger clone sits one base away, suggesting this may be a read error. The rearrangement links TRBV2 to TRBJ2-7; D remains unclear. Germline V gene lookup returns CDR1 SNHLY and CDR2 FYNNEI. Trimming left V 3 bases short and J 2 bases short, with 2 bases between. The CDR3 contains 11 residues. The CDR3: CASSDPYEQYF. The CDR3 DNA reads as TGTGCCAGCAGTGACCCCTACGAGCAGTACTTC.

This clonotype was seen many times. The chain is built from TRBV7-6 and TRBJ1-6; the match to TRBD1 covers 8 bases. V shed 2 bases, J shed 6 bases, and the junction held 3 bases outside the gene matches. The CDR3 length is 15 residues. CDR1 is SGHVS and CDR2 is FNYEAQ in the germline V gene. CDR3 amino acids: CASSLQGASNSPLHF. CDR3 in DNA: TGTGCCAGCAGCTTACAGGGGGCGAGTAATTCACCCCTCCACTTT.

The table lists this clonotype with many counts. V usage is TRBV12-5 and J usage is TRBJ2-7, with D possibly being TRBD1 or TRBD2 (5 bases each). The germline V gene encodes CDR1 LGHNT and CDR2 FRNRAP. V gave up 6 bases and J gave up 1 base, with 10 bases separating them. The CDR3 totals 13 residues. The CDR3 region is CASGVEGSYEQYF. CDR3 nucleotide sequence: TGTGCTAGTGGGGTTGAGGGGTCCTACGAGCAGTACTTC.

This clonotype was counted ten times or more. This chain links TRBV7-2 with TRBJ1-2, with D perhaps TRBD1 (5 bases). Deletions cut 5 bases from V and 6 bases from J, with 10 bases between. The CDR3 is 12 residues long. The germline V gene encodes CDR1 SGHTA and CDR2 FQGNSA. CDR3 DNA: TGTGCCAGCAGCCGGGACGGAAATGGCTACACCTTC. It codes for CASSRDGNGYTF.

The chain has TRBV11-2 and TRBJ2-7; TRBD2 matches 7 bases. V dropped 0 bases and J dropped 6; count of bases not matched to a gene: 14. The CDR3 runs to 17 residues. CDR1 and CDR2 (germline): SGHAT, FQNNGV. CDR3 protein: CASSLEISWGGPGEQYF. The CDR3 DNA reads TGTGCCAGCAGCTTAGAGATTTCCTGGGGAGGGCCGGGCGAGCAGTACTTC.

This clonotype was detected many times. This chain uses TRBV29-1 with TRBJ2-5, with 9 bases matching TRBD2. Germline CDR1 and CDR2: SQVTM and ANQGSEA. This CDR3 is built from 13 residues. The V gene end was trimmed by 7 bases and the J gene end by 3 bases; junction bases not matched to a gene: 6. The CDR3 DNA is TGCAGCGCCTCAAGGACTAGCGAAGAGACCCAGTACTTC. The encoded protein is CSASRTSEETQYF.

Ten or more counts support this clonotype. CDR3 loop: CSARSSGRFETQYF. CDR3 sequence (DNA): TGCAGTGCTAGATCTAGCGGGAGGTTCGAGACCCAGTACTTC. J is TRBJ2-5 and V is TRBV20-1, with 11 bases lining up with TRBD2. Germline CDR1 reads DFQATT; CDR2 reads SNEGSKA (reference sequence). Trimming removed 2 bases from V and 5 bases from J; junction bases left unmatched: 4. This CDR3 spans 14 amino acids.

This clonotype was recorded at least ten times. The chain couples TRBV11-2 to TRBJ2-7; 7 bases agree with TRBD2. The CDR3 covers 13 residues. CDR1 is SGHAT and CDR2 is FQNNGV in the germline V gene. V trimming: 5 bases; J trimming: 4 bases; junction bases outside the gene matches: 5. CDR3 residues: CASSIREDYEQYF. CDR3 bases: TGTGCCAGCAGCATCCGGGAGGATTACGAGCAGTACTTC. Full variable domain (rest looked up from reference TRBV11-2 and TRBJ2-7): EAGVAQSPRYKIIEKRQSVAFWCNPISGHATLYWYQQILGQGPKLLIQFQNNGVVDDSQLPKDRFSAERLKGVDSTLKIQPAKLEDSAVYLCASSIREDYEQYFGPGTRLTVT.

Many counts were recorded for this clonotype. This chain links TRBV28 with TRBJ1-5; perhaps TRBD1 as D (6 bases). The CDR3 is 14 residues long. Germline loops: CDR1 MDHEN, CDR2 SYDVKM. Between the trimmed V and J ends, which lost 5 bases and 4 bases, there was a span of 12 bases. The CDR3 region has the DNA TGTGCCAGCAGTCCCGGACAGTTTAATCAGCCCCAGCATTTT. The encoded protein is CASSPGQFNQPQHF.

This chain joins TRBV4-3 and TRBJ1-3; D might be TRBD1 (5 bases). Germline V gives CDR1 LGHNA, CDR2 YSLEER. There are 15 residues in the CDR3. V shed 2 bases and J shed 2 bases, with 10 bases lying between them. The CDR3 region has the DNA TGCGCCAGCAGCCAAACCGGGGCAACTGGAAACACCATATATTTT. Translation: CASSQTGATGNTIYF.

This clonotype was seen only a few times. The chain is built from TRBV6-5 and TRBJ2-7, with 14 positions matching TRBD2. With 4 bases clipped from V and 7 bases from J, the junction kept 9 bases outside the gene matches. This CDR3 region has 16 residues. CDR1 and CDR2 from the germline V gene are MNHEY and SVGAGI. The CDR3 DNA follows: TGTGCCAGCAGTTCTCCGGGACTAGCGGGAGATTATGAGCAGTACTTC. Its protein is CASSSPGLAGDYEQYF.

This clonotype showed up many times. CDR3 region: CASSWGVSMEDYEQYF. CDR3 DNA sequence: TGTGCCAGCAGCTGGGGGGTGTCAATGGAGGACTACGAGCAGTACTTC. The genes are TRBV5-6 and TRBJ2-7; D perhaps matches TRBD2 (6 bases). The V end was cut by 3 bases, the J end by 3 bases, with 19 bases between. CDR1 and CDR2 from the germline V gene are SGHDT and YYEEEE. This CDR3 spans 16 amino acids. Full variable domain (missing parts from reference TRBV5-6 and TRBJ2-7): DAGVTQSPTHLIKTRGQQVTLRCSPKSGHDTVSWYQQALGQGPQFIFQYYEEEERQRGNFPDRFSGHQFPNYSSELNVNALLLGDSALYLCASSWGVSMEDYEQYFGPGTRLTVT.

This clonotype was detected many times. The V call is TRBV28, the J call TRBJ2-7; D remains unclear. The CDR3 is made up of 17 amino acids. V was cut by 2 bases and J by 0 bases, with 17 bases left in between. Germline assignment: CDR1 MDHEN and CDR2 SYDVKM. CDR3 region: CASSLEVRQPNSYEQYF. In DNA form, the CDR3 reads TGTGCCAGCAGTTTAGAAGTGCGGCAGCCAAACTCCTACGAGCAGTACTTC.

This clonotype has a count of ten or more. In DNA, the CDR3 is TGCAGTGCTCTTTCCAGGAGTAATCAGCCCCAGCATTTT. Amino acid sequence: CSALSRSNQPQHF. This sequence joins TRBV20-1 and TRBJ1-5; D gene uncertain. CDR1 DFQATT and CDR2 SNEGSKA come from the germline V gene (reference sequence). CDR3 length: 13 amino acids. Deletions cut 5 bases from V and 4 bases from J, with 12 bases between.

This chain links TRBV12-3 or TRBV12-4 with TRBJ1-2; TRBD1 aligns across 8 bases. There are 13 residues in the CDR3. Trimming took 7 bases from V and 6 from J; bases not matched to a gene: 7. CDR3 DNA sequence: TGTGCCAGCACCCTGGACAGGGTTGATGGCTACACCTTC. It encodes CASTLDRVDGYTF.